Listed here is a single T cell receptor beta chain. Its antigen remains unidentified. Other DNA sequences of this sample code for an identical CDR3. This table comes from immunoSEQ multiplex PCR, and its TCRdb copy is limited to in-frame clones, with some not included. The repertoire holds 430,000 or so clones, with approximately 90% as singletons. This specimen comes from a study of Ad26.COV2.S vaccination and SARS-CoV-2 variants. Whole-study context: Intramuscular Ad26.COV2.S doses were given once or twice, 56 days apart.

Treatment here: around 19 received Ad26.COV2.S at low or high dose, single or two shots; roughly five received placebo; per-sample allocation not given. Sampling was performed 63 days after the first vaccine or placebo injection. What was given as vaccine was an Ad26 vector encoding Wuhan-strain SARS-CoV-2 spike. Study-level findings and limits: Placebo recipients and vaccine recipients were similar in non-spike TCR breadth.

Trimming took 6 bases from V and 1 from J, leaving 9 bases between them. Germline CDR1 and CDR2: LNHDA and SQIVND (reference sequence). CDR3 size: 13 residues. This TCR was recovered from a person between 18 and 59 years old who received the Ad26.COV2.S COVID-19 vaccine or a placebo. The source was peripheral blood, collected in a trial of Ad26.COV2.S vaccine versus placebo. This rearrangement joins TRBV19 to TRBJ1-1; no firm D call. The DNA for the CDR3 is TGTGCCAGTAGCCGATCAGCGAACACTGAAGCTTTCTTT. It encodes CASSRSANTEAFF.